The following is a TCR beta chain sequence with its context. From blood CD8+ and CD4+ T cells, the TCR beta chain was sequenced. Relapsing-remitting disease, either stable or active, was present in the treatment-naive patients who were the multiple sclerosis controls. TEMRA cells were FACS-enriched and CD8+ and CD4+ T cells negatively isolated. An amount of RNA that ranged from 0.5 to 1 ug was reverse transcribed with random hexamers. An immunoSEQ multiplex PCR amplified TCR beta CDR3 over 54 Vbeta and 13 Jbeta. A single record per CDR3 protein comes from TCRdb applying MiXCR to the immunoSEQ multiplex PCR reads. Altogether 70,000 or so distinct CDR3 sequences are present, approximately 94% being singletons, with the ten largest covering approximately 0.38%. The CDR3 totals 12 residues. The germline V gene encodes CDR1 SGHNT and CDR2 YYREEE (reference sequence). The V gene lost 1 base and the J gene lost 4 bases, with 2 bases spanning the gap.

The sample is drawn from a study of CD8 T cells in Susac syndrome. Sequencing input: CD8+ T cells from PBMCs. This TCR derives from a human donor with multiple sclerosis. The genes are TRBV5-4 and TRBJ2-2, with unresolved D. CDR3 coding DNA: TGTGCCAGCAGCTTGTCCACCGGGGAGCTGTTTTTT. This translates into CASSLSTGELFF. The variable domain in full, completed from reference TRBV5-4 and TRBJ2-2, reads ETGVTQSPTHLIKTRGQQVTLRCSSQSGHNTVSWYQQALGQGPQFIFQYYREEENGRGNFPPRFSGLQFPNYSSELNVNALELDDSALYLCASSLSTGELFFGEGSRLTVL.